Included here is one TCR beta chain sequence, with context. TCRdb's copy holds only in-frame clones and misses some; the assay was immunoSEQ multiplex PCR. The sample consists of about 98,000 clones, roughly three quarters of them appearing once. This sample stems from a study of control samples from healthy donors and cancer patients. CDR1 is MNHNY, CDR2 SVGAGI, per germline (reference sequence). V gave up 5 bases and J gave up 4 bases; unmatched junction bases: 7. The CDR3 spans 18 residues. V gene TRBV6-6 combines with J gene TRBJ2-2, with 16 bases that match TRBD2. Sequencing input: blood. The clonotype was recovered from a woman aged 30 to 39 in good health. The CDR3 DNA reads TGTGCCAGCAGTCGGGGACTAGCGGGGGGGCCGGGCACCGGGGAGCTGTTTTTT. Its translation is CASSRGLAGGPGTGELFF.